This T cell receptor beta chain came from a study of Ad26.COV2.S vaccination and SARS-CoV-2 variants. Overall study context: Intramuscular Ad26.COV2.S at 5x10^10 or 1x10^11 viral particles.

Concerning this clone itself: Its specificity is not known.

Produced via immunoSEQ multiplex PCR; TCRdb's table is partial and in-frame only. The sample has some 330,000 clones, roughly nine tenths seen once. After removal of 3 bases from V and 1 base from J, the junction contained 11 bases not matched to a gene. The CDR3 consists of 17 residues. Germline CDR1 and CDR2: MNHEY and SMNVEV (reference sequence). Indicated treatment: roughly 19 received Ad26.COV2.S at low or high dose, single or two shots; a few received placebo; per-sample allocation not given. Samples were taken on day 63 after the first vaccine or placebo injection. Findings and limits, study-wide: An underestimation of total T cell responses may have resulted from the TCR breadth and depth analyses.

The TCR sequence derives from a person between 18 and 65 years old who received the Ad26.COV2.S COVID-19 vaccine or a placebo. The chain has TRBV27 and TRBJ1-1, with 7 bases aligning to TRBD1. This specimen was peripheral blood, taken in a trial of Ad26.COV2.S vaccine versus placebo. CDR3 DNA sequence: TGTGCCAGCAGTTTGTTAACTACACAGGGGAGGAACACTGAAGCTTTCTTT. Amino acids: CASSLLTTQGRNTEAFF.